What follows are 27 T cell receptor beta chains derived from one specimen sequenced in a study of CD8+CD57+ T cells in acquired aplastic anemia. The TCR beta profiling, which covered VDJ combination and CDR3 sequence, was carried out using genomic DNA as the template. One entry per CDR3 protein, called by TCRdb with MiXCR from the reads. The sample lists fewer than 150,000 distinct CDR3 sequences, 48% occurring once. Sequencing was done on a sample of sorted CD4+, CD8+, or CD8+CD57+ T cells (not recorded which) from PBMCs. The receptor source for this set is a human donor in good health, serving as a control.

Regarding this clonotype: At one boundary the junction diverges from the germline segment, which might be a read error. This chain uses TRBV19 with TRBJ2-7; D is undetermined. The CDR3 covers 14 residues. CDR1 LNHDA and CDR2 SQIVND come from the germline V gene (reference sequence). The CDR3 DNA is TGTGCCAGCAGTAGAAACATGGTAGGTTACGAGCAGTACTTC. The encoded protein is CASSRNMVGYEQYF.

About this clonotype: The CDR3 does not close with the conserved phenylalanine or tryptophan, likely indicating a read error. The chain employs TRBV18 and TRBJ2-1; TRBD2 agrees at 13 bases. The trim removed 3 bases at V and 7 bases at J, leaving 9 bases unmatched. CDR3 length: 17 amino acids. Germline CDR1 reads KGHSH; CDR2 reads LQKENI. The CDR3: CASSPRTSGGPWNEQFL. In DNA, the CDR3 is TGTGCCAGCTCACCTCGGACTAGCGGGGGCCCGTGGAATGAGCAGTTCCTC.

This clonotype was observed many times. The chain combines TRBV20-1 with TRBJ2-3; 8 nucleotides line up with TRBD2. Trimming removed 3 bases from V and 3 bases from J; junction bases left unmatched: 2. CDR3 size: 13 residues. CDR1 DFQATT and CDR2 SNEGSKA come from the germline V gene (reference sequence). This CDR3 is CSASGGATDTQYF. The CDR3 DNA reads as TGCAGTGCTAGCGGGGGGGCAACAGATACGCAGTATTTT.

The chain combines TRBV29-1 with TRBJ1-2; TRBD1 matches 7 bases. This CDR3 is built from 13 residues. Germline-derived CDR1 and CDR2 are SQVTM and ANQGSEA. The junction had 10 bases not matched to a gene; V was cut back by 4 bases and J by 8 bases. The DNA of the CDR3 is TGCAGCGTTGGACGACAGGGAGGGGTCGGCTACACCTTC. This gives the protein CSVGRQGGVGYTF. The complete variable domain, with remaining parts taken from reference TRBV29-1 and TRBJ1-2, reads SAVISQKPSRDICQRGTSLTIQCQVDSQVTMMFWYRQQPGQSLTLIATANQGSEATYESGFVIDKFPISRPNLTFSTLTVSNMSPEDSSIYLCSVGRQGGVGYTFGSGTRLTVV.

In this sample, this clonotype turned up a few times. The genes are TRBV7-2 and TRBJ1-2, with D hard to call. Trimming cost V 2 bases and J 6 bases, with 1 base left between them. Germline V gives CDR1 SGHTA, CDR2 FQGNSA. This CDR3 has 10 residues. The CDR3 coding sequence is TGTGCCAGCAGCTTACATGGCTACACCTTC. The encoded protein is CASSLHGYTF.

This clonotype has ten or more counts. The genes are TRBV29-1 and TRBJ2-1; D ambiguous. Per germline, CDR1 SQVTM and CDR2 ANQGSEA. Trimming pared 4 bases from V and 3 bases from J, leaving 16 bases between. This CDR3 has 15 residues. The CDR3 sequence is CSVAPPRSSYNEQFF. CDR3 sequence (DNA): TGCAGCGTTGCCCCCCCCAGGTCGAGCTACAATGAGCAGTTCTTC.

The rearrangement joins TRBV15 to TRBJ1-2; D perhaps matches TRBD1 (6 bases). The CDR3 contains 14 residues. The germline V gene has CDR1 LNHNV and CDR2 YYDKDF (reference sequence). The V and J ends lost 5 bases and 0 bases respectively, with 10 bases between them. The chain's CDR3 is CATSLDSTNYGYTF. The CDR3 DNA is TGTGCCACCAGCTTGGACAGCACTAACTATGGCTACACCTTC.

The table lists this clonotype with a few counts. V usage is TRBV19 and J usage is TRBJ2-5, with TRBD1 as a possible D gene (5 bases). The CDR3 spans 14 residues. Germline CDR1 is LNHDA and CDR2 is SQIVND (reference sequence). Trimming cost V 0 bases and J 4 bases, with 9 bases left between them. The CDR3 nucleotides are TGTGCCAGTAGTATAGATTCAGGGCGAGAGACCCAGTACTTC. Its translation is CASSIDSGRETQYF.

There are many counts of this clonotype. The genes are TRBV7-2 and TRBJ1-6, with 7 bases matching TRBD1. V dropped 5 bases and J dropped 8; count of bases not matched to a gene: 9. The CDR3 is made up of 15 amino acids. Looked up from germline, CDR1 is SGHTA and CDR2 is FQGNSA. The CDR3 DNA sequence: TGTGCCAGCAGCCAGCAGACAGGGTATTATTCACCCCTCCACTTT. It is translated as CASSQQTGYYSPLHF.

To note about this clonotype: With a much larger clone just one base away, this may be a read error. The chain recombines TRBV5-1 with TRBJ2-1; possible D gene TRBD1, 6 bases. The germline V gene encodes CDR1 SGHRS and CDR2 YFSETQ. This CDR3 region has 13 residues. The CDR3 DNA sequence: TGCGTCAGCAGCTCGTACAGGGAGAATGAGCAGTTCTTC. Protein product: CVSSSYRENEQFF.

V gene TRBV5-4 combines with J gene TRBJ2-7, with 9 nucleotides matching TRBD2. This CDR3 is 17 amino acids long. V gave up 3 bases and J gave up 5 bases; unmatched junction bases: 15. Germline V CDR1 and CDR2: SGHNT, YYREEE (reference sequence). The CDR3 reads CASSYKGAGTSYNEQYV. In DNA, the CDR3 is TGTGCCAGCAGCTACAAGGGGGCCGGGACTAGCTACAACGAGCAGTACGTC.

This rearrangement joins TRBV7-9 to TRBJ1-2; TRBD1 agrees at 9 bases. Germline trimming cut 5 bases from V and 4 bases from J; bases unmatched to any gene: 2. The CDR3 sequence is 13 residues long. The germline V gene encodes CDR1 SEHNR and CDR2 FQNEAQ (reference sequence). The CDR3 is CASSMDRGYGYTF. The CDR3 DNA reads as TGTGCCAGCAGCATGGACAGGGGCTATGGCTACACCTTC.

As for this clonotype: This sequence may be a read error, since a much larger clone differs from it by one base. The chain's CDR3 is CASSFSDFGTGELVF. The CDR3 DNA sequence: TGCGCCAGCAGCTTTTCGGACTTTGGGACCGGGGAGCTGGTTTTT. The genes are TRBV5-1 and TRBJ2-2; D may match TRBD1 or TRBD2 (5 bases each). CDR3 length: 15 residues. Germline V lookup: CDR1 SGHRS, CDR2 YFSETQ.

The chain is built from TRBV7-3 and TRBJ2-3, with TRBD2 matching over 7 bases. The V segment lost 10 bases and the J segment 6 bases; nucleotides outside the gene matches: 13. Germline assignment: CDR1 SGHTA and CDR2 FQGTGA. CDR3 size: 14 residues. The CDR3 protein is CATSLGGGIDTQYF. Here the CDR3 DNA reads TGTGCCACTAGTCTGGGGGGAGGGATCGATACGCAGTATTTT.

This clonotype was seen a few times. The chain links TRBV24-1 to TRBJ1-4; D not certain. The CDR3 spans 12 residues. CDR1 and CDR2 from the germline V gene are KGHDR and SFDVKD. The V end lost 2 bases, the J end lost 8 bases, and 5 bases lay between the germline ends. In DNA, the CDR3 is TGTGCCACCAGTGATTCAACCGAAAAACTGTTTTTT. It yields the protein CATSDSTEKLFF.

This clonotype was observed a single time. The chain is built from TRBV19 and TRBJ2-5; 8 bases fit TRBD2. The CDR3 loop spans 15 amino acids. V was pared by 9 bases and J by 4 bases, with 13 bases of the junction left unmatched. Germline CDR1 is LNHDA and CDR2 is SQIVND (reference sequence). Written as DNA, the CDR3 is TGTGCCAGCAGTTTGGACGGGGGGGCCGGAGAGACCCAGTACTTC. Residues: CASSLDGGAGETQYF.

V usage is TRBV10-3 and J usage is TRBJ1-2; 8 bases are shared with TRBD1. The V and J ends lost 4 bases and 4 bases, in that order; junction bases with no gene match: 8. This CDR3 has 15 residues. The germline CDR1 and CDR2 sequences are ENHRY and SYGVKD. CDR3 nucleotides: TGTGCCATCAGTGCGGACAGGGCCATCCTCTATGGCTACACCTTC. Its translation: CAISADRAILYGYTF.

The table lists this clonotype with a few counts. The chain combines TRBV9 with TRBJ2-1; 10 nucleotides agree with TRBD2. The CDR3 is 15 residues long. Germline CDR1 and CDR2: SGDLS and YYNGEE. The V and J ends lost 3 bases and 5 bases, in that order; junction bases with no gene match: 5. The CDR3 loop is CASSDGTSENNEQFF. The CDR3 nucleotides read TGTGCCAGCAGCGACGGGACTAGCGAAAACAATGAGCAGTTCTTC.

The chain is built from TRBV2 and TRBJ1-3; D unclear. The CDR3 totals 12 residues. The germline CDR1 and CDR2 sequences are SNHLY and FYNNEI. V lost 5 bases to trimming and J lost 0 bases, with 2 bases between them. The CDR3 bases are TGTGCCAGCAGTACCTCTGGAAACACCATATATTTT. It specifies CASSTSGNTIYF. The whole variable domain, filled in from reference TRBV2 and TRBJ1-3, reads EPEVTQTPSHQVTQMGQEVILRCVPISNHLYFYWYRQILGQKVEFLVSFYNNEISEKSEIFDDQFSVERPDGSNFTLKIRSTKLEDSAMYFCASSTSGNTIYFGEGSWLTVV.

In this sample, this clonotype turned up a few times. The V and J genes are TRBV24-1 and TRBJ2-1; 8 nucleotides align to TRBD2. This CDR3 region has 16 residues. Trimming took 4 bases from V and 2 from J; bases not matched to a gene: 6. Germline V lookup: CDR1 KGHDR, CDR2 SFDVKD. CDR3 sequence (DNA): TGTGCCACCAGTGAGCCGAGCGGGAGTGCCTACAATGAGCAGTTCTTC. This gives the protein CATSEPSGSAYNEQFF.

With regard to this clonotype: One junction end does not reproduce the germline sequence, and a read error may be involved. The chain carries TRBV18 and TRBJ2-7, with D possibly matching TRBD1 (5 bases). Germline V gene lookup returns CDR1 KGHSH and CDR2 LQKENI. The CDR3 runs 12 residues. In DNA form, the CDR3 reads TGTGCCAGCTCACCACCTTCCAGGGTATTGAACTTC. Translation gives CASSPPSRVLNF.

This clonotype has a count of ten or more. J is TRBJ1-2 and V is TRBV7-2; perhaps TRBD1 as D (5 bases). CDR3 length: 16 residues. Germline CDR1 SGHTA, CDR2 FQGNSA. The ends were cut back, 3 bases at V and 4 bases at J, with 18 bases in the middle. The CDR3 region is CASSFAPTERGYGYTF. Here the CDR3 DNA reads TGTGCCAGCAGCTTTGCCCCAACAGAGAGGGGCTATGGCTACACCTTC.

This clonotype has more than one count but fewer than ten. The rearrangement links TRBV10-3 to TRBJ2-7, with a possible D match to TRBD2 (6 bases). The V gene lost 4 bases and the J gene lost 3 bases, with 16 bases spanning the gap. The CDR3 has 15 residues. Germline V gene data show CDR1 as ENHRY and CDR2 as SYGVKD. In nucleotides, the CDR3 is TGTGCCATCAGTGGGGCCAGCGGGCGAGACTACGAGCAGTACTTC. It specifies CAISGASGRDYEQYF.

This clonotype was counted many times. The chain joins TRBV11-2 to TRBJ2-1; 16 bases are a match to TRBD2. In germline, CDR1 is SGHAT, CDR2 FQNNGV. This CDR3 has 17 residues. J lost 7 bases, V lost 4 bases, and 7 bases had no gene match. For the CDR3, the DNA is TGTGCCAGCAGCTCTCCGGGACTAGCGGGGGGGCTAAATGAGCAGTTCTTC. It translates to CASSSPGLAGGLNEQFF.

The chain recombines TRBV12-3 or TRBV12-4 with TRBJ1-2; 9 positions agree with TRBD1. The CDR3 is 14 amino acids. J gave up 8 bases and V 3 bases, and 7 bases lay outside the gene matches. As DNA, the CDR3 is TGTGCCAGCAGTTTCCTCGGACAGGGGAAGGGCTACACCTTC. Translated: CASSFLGQGKGYTF.

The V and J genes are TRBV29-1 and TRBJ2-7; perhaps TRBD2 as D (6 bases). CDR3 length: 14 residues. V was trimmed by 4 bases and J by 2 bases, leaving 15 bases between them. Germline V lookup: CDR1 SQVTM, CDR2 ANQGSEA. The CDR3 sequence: CSVVGGDSPYEQYF. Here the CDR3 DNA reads TGCAGCGTTGTCGGCGGGGACTCACCCTACGAGCAGTACTTC.

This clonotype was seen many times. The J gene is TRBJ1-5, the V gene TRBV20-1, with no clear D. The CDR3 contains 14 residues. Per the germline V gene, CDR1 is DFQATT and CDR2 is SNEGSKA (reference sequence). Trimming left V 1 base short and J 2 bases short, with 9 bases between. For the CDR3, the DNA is TGCAGTGCTAGAGGAGATCGGGGCAATCAGCCCCAGCATTTT. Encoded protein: CSARGDRGNQPQHF.